These 14 T cell receptor beta chains were sequenced from one sample in a study of neurological immune-mediated disorders. MiXCR, applied by TCRdb to the 5' RACE reads, yields one record per CDR3 protein. The sample has roughly 43,000 distinct CDR3 sequences; about 2% are singletons. The sample comprised PBMCs. These TCRs come from a woman in her 40s with multiple sclerosis.

There are many counts of this clonotype. This chain joins TRBV20-1 and TRBJ1-6; no clear D. CDR3 length equals 8 residues. Germline CDR1 DFQATT, CDR2 SNEGSKA (reference sequence). V gave up 5 bases and J gave up 10 bases, with 0 bases separating them. CDR3 loop: CSASPLHF. CDR3 nucleotides: TGCAGTGCTTCACCCCTCCACTTT.

This clonotype was picked up many times. The V call is TRBV14, the J call TRBJ1-2; the D gene is possibly TRBD1 (5 bases). CDR1 SGHDN and CDR2 FVKESK come from the germline V gene. The CDR3 runs to 12 residues. The V gene lost 3 bases and the J gene lost 4 bases, with 6 bases spanning the gap. CDR3 protein: CASSQTVYGYTF. Written as DNA, the CDR3 is TGTGCCAGCAGCCAGACAGTCTATGGCTACACCTTC.

This clonotype was observed many times. The J gene is TRBJ2-1, the V gene TRBV5-1; 8 bases align to TRBD2. V trimming: 2 bases; J trimming: 4 bases; junction bases outside the gene matches: 5. The germline gives CDR1 SGHRS, CDR2 YFSETQ. The CDR3 sequence is 15 residues long. The CDR3 reads CASSFLAGQYNEQFF. The CDR3 nucleotides read TGCGCCAGCAGCTTTCTAGCGGGTCAGTACAATGAGCAGTTCTTC.

This clonotype has ten or more counts. The genes are TRBV9 and TRBJ1-2; D gene unclear. Trimming took off 0 bases at V and 8 bases at J, with 11 bases between the two ends. Germline CDR1 is SGDLS and CDR2 is YYNGEE. This CDR3 comprises 13 residues. The CDR3 loop is CASSVEQARGYTF. The CDR3 DNA reads TGTGCCAGCAGCGTAGAGCAGGCTAGAGGCTACACCTTC.

This clonotype was recorded many times. The CDR3 DNA is TGTGCCAGCAGCCCTTTGATCGAGGGCGGGGAGCTGTTTTTT. Translated: CASSPLIEGGELFF. The rearrangement links TRBV7-2 to TRBJ2-2, with a tentative D call TRBD2 (5 bases). The germline V gene encodes CDR1 SGHTA and CDR2 FQGNSA. This CDR3 comprises 14 residues. V was trimmed by 5 bases and J by 7 bases, leaving 14 bases between them.

This clonotype has a count of ten or more. V usage is TRBV12-3 or TRBV12-4 and J usage is TRBJ2-2, with D unclear. CDR3 length equals 14 residues. The ends were cut back, 6 bases at V and 5 bases at J, with 13 bases in the middle. The CDR3 region has the DNA TGTGCCAGCAGGCCCAACGAAGGGACCGGGGAGCTGTTTTTT. It is translated as CASRPNEGTGELFF.

In its sample, this clonotype was seen many times. The rearrangement uses TRBV9 and TRBJ2-1, with 9 bases lining up with TRBD1. This CDR3 is built from 16 residues. CDR1 and CDR2 (germline): SGDLS, YYNGEE. J gave up 4 bases and V 1 base, and 6 bases lay outside the gene matches. CDR3 nucleotide sequence: TGTGCCAGCAGCGTACCGACAGGGGGAGGATACAATGAGCAGTTCTTC. Encoded protein: CASSVPTGGGYNEQFF.

This clonotype was detected many times. This chain uses TRBV3-1 with TRBJ2-2; 12 bases align to TRBD2. The CDR3 is 17 amino acids. Germline V lookup: CDR1 LGHDT, CDR2 YNNKEL (reference sequence). J was trimmed by 4 bases and V by 4 bases; bases with no gene match: 7. CDR3 nucleotides: TGTGCCAGCAGCCCCCGGACTAGCGGGGTGAGCACCGGGGAGCTGTTTTTT. This encodes CASSPRTSGVSTGELFF.

This clonotype was seen many times. This chain connects TRBV5-1 to TRBJ1-1; D might be TRBD1 (6 bases). V dropped 4 bases and J dropped 3 bases, with 13 bases sitting between them. This CDR3 is built from 14 residues. The germline V gene has CDR1 SGHRS and CDR2 YFSETQ. CDR3 region: CASSIRQADTEAFF. The CDR3 nucleotides are TGCGCCAGCAGCATACGACAGGCCGACACTGAAGCTTTCTTT. Combining the CDR3 with reference TRBV5-1 and TRBJ1-1 gives the whole variable domain KAGVTQTPRYLIKTRGQQVTLSCSPISGHRSVSWYQQTPGQGLQFLFEYFSETQRNKGNFPGRFSGRQFSNSRSEMNVSTLELGDSALYLCASSIRQADTEAFFGQGTRLTVV.

This clonotype has more than one count but fewer than ten. The J gene is TRBJ1-5, the V gene TRBV12-3 or TRBV12-4; D gene uncertain. Deletions cut 0 bases from V and 0 bases from J, with 6 bases between. This CDR3 has 15 amino acids. The CDR3 spells CASSLARSSNQPQHF. In DNA form, the CDR3 reads TGTGCCAGCAGTTTAGCGCGGTCTAGCAATCAGCCCCAGCATTTT.

This clonotype came up many times. This chain links TRBV10-3 with TRBJ2-1; D unresolved. The CDR3 consists of 11 residues. Germline CDR1 and CDR2: ENHRY and SYGVKD. The V gene lost 4 bases and the J gene lost 5 bases, with 3 bases spanning the gap. The CDR3, as DNA: TGTGCCATCAGTGGCGACAATGAGCAGTTCTTC. Its protein product is CAISGDNEQFF.

This clonotype has at least ten counts. The chain employs TRBV5-8 and TRBJ1-1; tentative D call: TRBD1 (5 bases). The germline gives CDR1 SGHTS, CDR2 YDEGEE. The germline V and J ends were trimmed by 0 bases and 0 bases, with 9 bases remaining between them. The CDR3 loop spans 15 amino acids. CDR3 region: CASSLGTGVNTEAFF. The CDR3 DNA follows: TGTGCCAGCAGCTTGGGTACAGGAGTGAACACTGAAGCTTTCTTT.

In its sample, this clonotype was seen many times. The CDR3: CSARKDGGTEAFF. The CDR3 DNA sequence: TGCAGTGCTAGAAAGGACGGGGGGACTGAAGCTTTCTTT. The chain joins TRBV20-1 to TRBJ1-1; TRBD1 is a possible D gene (5 bases). Germline V gene data show CDR1 as DFQATT and CDR2 as SNEGSKA (reference sequence). Trimming stripped 2 bases from V and 5 bases from J, with 12 bases between. The CDR3 totals 13 residues.

This clonotype was detected ten times or more. V gene TRBV5-1 combines with J gene TRBJ2-7; D might be TRBD1 (8 bases). Trimming shortened V by 3 bases and J by 4 bases, and 11 bases separated the two germline ends. Germline V CDR1 and CDR2: SGHRS, YFSETQ. This CDR3 has 13 residues. The CDR3 loop is CASSSQGGYEQYF. The CDR3 nucleotides are TGCGCCAGCAGCTCACAGGGGGGGTACGAGCAGTACTTC.